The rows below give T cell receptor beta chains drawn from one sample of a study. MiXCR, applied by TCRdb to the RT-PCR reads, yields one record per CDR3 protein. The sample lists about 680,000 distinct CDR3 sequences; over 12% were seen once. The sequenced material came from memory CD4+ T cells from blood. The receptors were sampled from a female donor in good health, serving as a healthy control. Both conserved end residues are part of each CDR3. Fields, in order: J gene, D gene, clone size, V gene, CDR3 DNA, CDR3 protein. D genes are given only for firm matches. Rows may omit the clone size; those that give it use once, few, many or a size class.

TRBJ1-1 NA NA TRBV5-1 TGCGCCAGCAGGCCTGGAGTCCACATGAACACTGAAGCTTTCTTT CASRPGVHMNTEAFF
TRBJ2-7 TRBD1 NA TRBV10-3 TGTGCCATCAGTGGTGGGACAGGGGTCTACGAGCAGTACTTC CAISGGTGVYEQYF
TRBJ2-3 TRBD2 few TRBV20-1 TGCAGTGCTAGTGCGAGAATAGCGGGAGTAGCTACAGATACGCAGTATTTT CSASARIAGVATDTQYF
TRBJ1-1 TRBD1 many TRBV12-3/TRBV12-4 TGTGCCAGCAGCTTGGAACAGGGGGCAGGAGCTTTCTTT CASSLEQGAGAFF
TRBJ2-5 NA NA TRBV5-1 TGCGCCAGCAGCCCTTGGACAGACCAAGAGACCCAGTACTTC CASSPWTDQETQYF
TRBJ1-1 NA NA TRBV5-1 TGCGCCAGCAGCACCGCCTCCTCGAACACTGAAGCTTTCTTT CASSTASSNTEAFF
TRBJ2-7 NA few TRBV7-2 TGTGCCAGCAGCTTTGACTCGGGATACGAGCAGTACTTC CASSFDSGYEQYF
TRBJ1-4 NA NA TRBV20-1 TGCAGTGCTATAGAAGGTTATCGTGAAAAACTGTTTTTT CSAIEGYREKLFF
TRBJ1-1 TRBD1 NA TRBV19 TGTGCCAGTAAGGGACAGGGGGCATCGGTAGCTGAAGCTTTCTTT CASKGQGASVAEAFF
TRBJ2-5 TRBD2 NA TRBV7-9 TGTGCCAGCAGCCCTAGGAGGACTAGCGGGAGTGGGGAGACCCAGTACTTC CASSPRRTSGSGETQYF
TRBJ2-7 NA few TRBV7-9 TGTGCCAGCGCTGAGGGGATGGACAGTGAGATTACCTACGAGCAGTACTTC CASAEGMDSEITYEQYF
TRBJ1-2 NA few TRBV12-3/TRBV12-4 TGTGCCAGCAGTTTGGGTTCACGAGCTGGCTACACCTTC CASSLGSRAGYTF
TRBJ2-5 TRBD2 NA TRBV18 TGTGCCAGCTCACCACCATCGGGAGGAACCCAAGAGACCCAGTACTTC CASSPPSGGTQETQYF
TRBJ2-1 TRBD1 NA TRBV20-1 TGCAGTGCCCCGGGACAGTTTATCAATGAGCAGTTCTTC CSAPGQFINEQFF
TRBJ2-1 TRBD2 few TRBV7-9 TGTGCCAGCAGCCCCAAGCGGGAGTACAATGAGCAGTTCTTC CASSPKREYNEQFF
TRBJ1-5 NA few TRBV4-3 TGCGCCAGCAGCCAAGACGTAGTCGGGGCAGGGAATCAGCCCCAGCATTTT CASSQDVVGAGNQPQHF
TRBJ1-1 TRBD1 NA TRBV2 TGTGCCAGCAGTGAGGTTCAGGGGGAGGCTGAAGCTTTCTTT CASSEVQGEAEAFF
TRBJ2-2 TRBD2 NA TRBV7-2 TGTGCCAGCAGCCCGAGACTAGCCACCGGGGAGCTGTTTTTT CASSPRLATGELFF
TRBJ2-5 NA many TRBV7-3 TGTGCCAGCAGCTCTACAGGGGAGGAAACCCAGTACTTC CASSSTGEETQYF
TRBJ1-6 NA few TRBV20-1 TGCAGTGCTAGGCACCCTCAGGGGTTCAATTCACCCCTCCACTTT CSARHPQGFNSPLHF
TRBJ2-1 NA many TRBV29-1 TGCAGCGTTGAACACAGCTTCTACAATGAGCAGTTCTTC CSVEHSFYNEQFF
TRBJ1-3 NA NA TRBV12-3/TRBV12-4 TGTGCCAGCAGTCTCACCGGACAGGGAAACACCATATATTTT CASSLTGQGNTIYF
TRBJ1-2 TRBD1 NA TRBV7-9 TGTGCCAGCAGCGTGGGGACAGACTATGGCTACACCTTC CASSVGTDYGYTF
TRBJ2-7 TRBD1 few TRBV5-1 TGCGCCAGCAGCCAACAGGGGTCAGGCGAGCAGTACTTC CASSQQGSGEQYF
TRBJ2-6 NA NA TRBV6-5 TGTGCCAGCAGTTACTTGAGGGACTCTGGGGCCAACGTCCTGACTTTC CASSYLRDSGANVLTF
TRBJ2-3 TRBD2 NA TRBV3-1 TGTGCCAGCACCCTCCCCGGGACTAGCGGTTTGACAGATACGCAGTATTTT CASTLPGTSGLTDTQYF
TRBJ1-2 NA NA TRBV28 TGTGCCAGCAGGGTCCCAGGGGATTATGGCTACACCTTC CASRVPGDYGYTF
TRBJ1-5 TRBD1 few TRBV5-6 TGTGCCAGCAGTCCCGGGAGGGACAGGGGAAATCAGCCCCAGCATTTT CASSPGRDRGNQPQHF
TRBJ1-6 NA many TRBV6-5 TGTGCCAGCAGTTACTCGCCGAGACCCAATTCACCCCTCCACTTT CASSYSPRPNSPLHF
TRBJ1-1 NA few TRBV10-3 TGTGCCATCAGTGCCCACACAGGGAACACTGAAGCTTTCTTT CAISAHTGNTEAFF
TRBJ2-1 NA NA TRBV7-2 TGTGCCAGCAGCTTTCTGATGGGGAGCAATGAGCAGTTCTTC CASSFLMGSNEQFF
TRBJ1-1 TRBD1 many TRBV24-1 TGTGCCACCAGTGATGCCCGGACAGGGGACACTGAAGCTTTCTTT CATSDARTGDTEAFF
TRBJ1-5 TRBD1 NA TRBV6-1 TGTGCCAGCAGCCCGATGACAGGGAACAATCAGCCCCAGCATTTT CASSPMTGNNQPQHF
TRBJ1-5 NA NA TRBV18 TGTGCCAGCTCACCACCGGGTCCTGGAAATCAGCCCCAGCATTTT CASSPPGPGNQPQHF
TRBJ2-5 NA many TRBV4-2 TGTGCCAGCAGCCAAGCCCCGGGTCTAGAGACCCAGTACTTC CASSQAPGLETQYF
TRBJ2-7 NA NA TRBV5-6 TGTGCCAGCAGCTTGGCGCTGGCGGGCGCCAGTCGGGACTTC CASSLALAGASRDF
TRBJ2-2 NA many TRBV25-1 TGTGCCAGCAGTGCATCACGGGACACCTTGAACACCGGGGAGCTGTTTTTT CASSASRDTLNTGELFF
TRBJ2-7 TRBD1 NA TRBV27 TGTGCCAGCATCATAAACCGGGACAGAGCCTACGAGCAGTACTTC CASIINRDRAYEQYF
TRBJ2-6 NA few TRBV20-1 TGCAGTGCTAGGTCTGGGGCTGGGGCCAACGTCCTGACTTTC CSARSGAGANVLTF
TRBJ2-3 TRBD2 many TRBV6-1 TGTGCCAGCAGGGGCCTAGCGGGAGGAGATACGCAGTATTTT CASRGLAGGDTQYF
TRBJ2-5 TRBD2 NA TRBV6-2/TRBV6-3 TGTGCCAGCAGCCGCCGGCTAGCGGGAGGGATAGAGACCCAGTACTTC CASSRRLAGGIETQYF
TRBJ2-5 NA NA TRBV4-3 TGCGCCAGCAGCCAGAGGCGCAGGGAAGAGACCCAGTACTTC CASSQRRREETQYF
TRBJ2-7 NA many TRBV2 TGTGCCAGCAGCGAAGAGGTAGCTATACGCGAGCAGTACTTC CASSEEVAIREQYF
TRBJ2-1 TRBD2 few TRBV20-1 TGCAGTGCCCGGACTAGCGGGAGGGTATTGGTTGGCAATGAGCAGTTCTTC CSARTSGRVLVGNEQFF
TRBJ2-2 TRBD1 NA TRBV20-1 TGCAGTGCTAGTCCCCCCTCCGGGGCAGGGGGAAACACCGGGGAGCTGTTTTTT CSASPPSGAGGNTGELFF